These T cell receptor beta chains were read from a single sample in a study of post-analysis software for immune sequencing data. Using its own MiXCR run on the PCR reads, TCRdb lists one record per CDR3 protein. The sample includes 400,000 to 500,000 distinct CDR3 sequences, about 39% of them seen just once. Sequenced sample: blood. These receptors all come from a girl aged 2 to 9 with multiple sclerosis. Each CDR3 is given with its conserved first and last residue. Fields, in order: clone size, V gene, D gene, J gene, CDR3 DNA, CDR3 protein. A D gene is named only where the DNA matches it firmly. Expanded clones are given a class, and other clones once, few, many or no size at all.

size: NA
V: TRBV20-1
D: NA
J: TRBJ2-1
DNA: TGCAGTGCTAGAGATACGGGGTCATCCCCCTACAATGAGCAGTTCTTC
CDR3: CSARDTGSSPYNEQFF

size: NA
V: TRBV10-1
D: TRBD1
J: TRBJ2-7
DNA: TGCGCCAGCCCCCAGGACAGGGCCTACGAGCAGTACTTC
CDR3: CASPQDRAYEQYF

size: NA
V: TRBV3-1
D: TRBD1
J: TRBJ1-1
DNA: TGTGCCAGCAGCCAAGAATTCAACAGGGGGCATGCTTTCTTT
CDR3: CASSQEFNRGHAFF

size: NA
V: TRBV27
D: TRBD1
J: TRBJ1-2
DNA: TGTGCCAGCAGTTCTCTTAACCGGGACAGGGGCTCTGGCTACACCTTC
CDR3: CASSSLNRDRGSGYTF

size: NA
V: TRBV10-3
D: TRBD2
J: TRBJ2-3
DNA: TGTGCCATCAGTGAGCCGGGGGGAATAGATACGCAGTATTTT
CDR3: CAISEPGGIDTQYF

size: few
V: TRBV20-1
D: NA
J: TRBJ2-3
DNA: TGCAGTGCTAGAGATACAATAAGTTCTGGCACAGATACGCAGTATTTT
CDR3: CSARDTISSGTDTQYF

size: NA
V: TRBV25-1
D: NA
J: TRBJ1-4
DNA: TGTGCCAGCAGTGAGTGGACTCTGGAGGGTGAAAAACTGTTTTTT
CDR3: CASSEWTLEGEKLFF

size: few
V: TRBV20-1
D: NA
J: TRBJ2-7
DNA: TGCAGTGCTAGGAGGGGAGAGTACGAGCAGTACTTC
CDR3: CSARRGEYEQYF

size: few
V: TRBV13
D: NA
J: TRBJ2-5
DNA: TGTGCCAGCAGCTTAGTGAGGGGTCAAGAGACCCAGTACTTC
CDR3: CASSLVRGQETQYF

size: NA
V: TRBV12-3/TRBV12-4
D: NA
J: TRBJ1-4
DNA: TGTGCCAGCGGAGACGCAACTAATGAAAAACTGTTTTTT
CDR3: CASGDATNEKLFF

size: few
V: TRBV9
D: NA
J: TRBJ2-7
DNA: TGTGCCAGCAGCGTAGGGGTTATGGGGACTGGCTACGAGCAGTACTTC
CDR3: CASSVGVMGTGYEQYF

size: many
V: TRBV7-3
D: TRBD2
J: TRBJ2-7
DNA: TGTGCCAGCAGCTTACAGGGAGGGCCCTACGAGCAGTACTTC
CDR3: CASSLQGGPYEQYF

size: NA
V: TRBV5-1
D: TRBD2
J: TRBJ2-3
DNA: TGCGCCAGCAGCCTTACTAGCGGGGGGGCTCCAGATACGCAGTATTTT
CDR3: CASSLTSGGAPDTQYF

size: once
V: TRBV12-3/TRBV12-4
D: TRBD1
J: TRBJ1-6
DNA: TGTGCCAGCAGTTCTGGACAGGGTTATAATTCACCCCTCCACTTT
CDR3: CASSSGQGYNSPLHF